The 19 T cell receptor beta chains below were found in one sample sequenced in a study of cytomegalovirus exposure and HLA in healthy donors. In the PCR, 60 Vbeta and 13 Jbeta primers were used. Generated by immunoSEQ multiplex PCR, the TCRdb table keeps only in-frame clones and is missing some. Among some 130,000 clones, more than 75% were seen once, and the ten largest hold approximately 4.7%. Material for sequencing was PBMCs. All receptors derive from a woman under 40 in good health and CMV-seronegative.

The chain has TRBV28 and TRBJ2-7; 8 bases match TRBD1. V was clipped by 1 base and J by 4 bases; unmatched bases: 3. Per germline, CDR1 MDHEN and CDR2 SYDVKM. The length of the CDR3 is 14 residues. CDR3 sequence reads: CASSLSGGVYEQYF. The CDR3 DNA reads TGTGCCAGCAGTTTATCAGGGGGCGTTTACGAGCAGTACTTC.

The chain uses TRBV5-1 and TRBJ2-1, with 9 bases that match TRBD2. Germline lookup yields CDR1 SGHRS and CDR2 YFSETQ. The CDR3 totals 15 residues. J gave up 4 bases and V 8 bases, and 10 bases lay outside the gene matches. The CDR3 nucleotides read TGCGCCAGTCGAAGCGGGAGGAGAGGATACAATGAGCAGTTCTTC. Its protein product is CASRSGRRGYNEQFF.

This sequence joins TRBV6-1 and TRBJ2-3; TRBD2 agrees at 8 bases. The CDR3 has 16 amino acids. The V and J ends lost 4 bases and 2 bases, in that order; junction bases with no gene match: 8. Germline lookup yields CDR1 MNHNS and CDR2 SASEGT. The CDR3 sequence: CASSAPTSDHTDTQYF. Here the CDR3 DNA reads TGTGCCAGCAGTGCTCCGACTAGCGACCACACAGATACGCAGTATTTT.

The genes are TRBV15 and TRBJ2-5, with 13 bases that match TRBD2. The ends lost 0 bases at V and 0 bases at J; junction bases unmatched: 13. CDR3 length equals 21 residues. Germline assignment: CDR1 LNHNV and CDR2 YYDKDF (reference sequence). Here the CDR3 reads CATSRELLAGGAESYQETQYF. The CDR3 DNA sequence: TGTGCCACCAGCAGAGAACTACTAGCGGGGGGGGCCGAATCGTACCAAGAGACCCAGTACTTC.

This clone has only a few counts. This chain joins TRBV5-3 and TRBJ2-1; 9 positions agree with TRBD2. TRBV5-3 is noted as an ORF with a role that remains uncertain. The J segment lost 2 bases and the V segment lost 6 bases, leaving 9 bases of the junction unmatched. The CDR3 covers 16 residues. The CDR3 sequence: CARNSSGAPTYNEQFF. CDR3 coding DNA: TGTGCCAGAAACTCTAGCGGGGCGCCTACCTACAATGAGCAGTTCTTC.

This rearrangement joins TRBV5-6 to TRBJ1-1, with 9 nucleotides matching TRBD1. CDR3 size: 15 residues. Germline lookup yields CDR1 SGHDT and CDR2 YYEEEE. The V and J ends lost 4 bases and 0 bases, in that order; junction bases with no gene match: 4. CDR3 amino acids: CASSRTGVMNTEAFF. CDR3 sequence (DNA): TGTGCCAGCAGCCGGACAGGGGTTATGAACACTGAAGCTTTCTTT.

This chain uses TRBV5-8 with TRBJ2-7; D might be TRBD1 (6 bases). Trimming shortened V by 0 bases and J by 0 bases, and 10 bases separated the two germline ends. The CDR3 loop spans 15 amino acids. Germline V CDR1 and CDR2: SGHTS, YDEGEE. The CDR3, as DNA: TGTGCCAGCAGCTTGGCGGGGACACCCTCCTACGAGCAGTACTTC. Amino acids: CASSLAGTPSYEQYF.

This clone was seen a single time. The chain couples TRBV7-9 to TRBJ1-5, with D perhaps TRBD1 (6 bases). The CDR3 consists of 14 residues. Germline CDR1 SEHNR, CDR2 FQNEAQ (reference sequence). Deletions cut 5 bases from V and 5 bases from J, with 13 bases between. CDR3 sequence: CASSHLDSYQPQHF. CDR3 sequence (DNA): TGTGCCAGCAGCCATCTGGACAGTTATCAGCCCCAGCATTTT.

Here the CDR3 DNA reads TGTGCCATCTCTCCGGGGGACGTCACCGGGGAGCTGTTTTTT. This sequence encodes CAISPGDVTGELFF. This chain joins TRBV10-3 and TRBJ2-2; the D gene is possibly TRBD2 (6 bases). Germline CDR1 is ENHRY and CDR2 is SYGVKD. The CDR3 consists of 14 residues. Between the trimmed V and J ends, which lost 8 bases and 4 bases, there was a span of 14 bases.

The rearrangement links TRBV5-1 to TRBJ2-1, with 8 bases that match TRBD2. The ends lost 0 bases at V and 5 bases at J; junction bases unmatched: 7. This CDR3 region has 16 residues. Germline CDR1 is SGHRS and CDR2 is YFSETQ. CDR3 in DNA: TGCGCCAGCAGCTTGGCGAGCGGGAGTCGAGACAATGAGCAGTTCTTC. Translating it yields CASSLASGSRDNEQFF.

The chain has TRBV7-9 and TRBJ1-2, with TRBD1 as a possible D gene (5 bases). The CDR3 loop spans 14 amino acids. V was shortened by 1 base and J by 6 bases, with 12 bases between the two germline ends. Germline V gene data show CDR1 as SEHNR and CDR2 as FQNEAQ (reference sequence). CDR3 coding DNA: TGTGCCAGCAGCTTAGGGGGCTATGAGAATGGCTACACCTTC. It specifies CASSLGGYENGYTF.

V is TRBV4-2 and J is TRBJ2-2; D unclear. Per germline, CDR1 LGHNA and CDR2 YNFKEQ. The CDR3 runs to 18 residues. The V and J ends lost 5 bases and 5 bases respectively, with 24 bases between them. CDR3 loop: CASSSQQALQSPTGELFF. The CDR3 DNA sequence: TGTGCCAGCAGCTCTCAGCAGGCACTCCAAAGCCCTACCGGGGAGCTGTTTTTT.

The chain combines TRBV29-1 with TRBJ2-1; maybe TRBD1 (6 bases). CDR1 is SQVTM, CDR2 ANQGSEA, per germline. This CDR3 comprises 14 residues. The V and J ends lost 6 bases and 2 bases respectively, with 14 bases between them. DNA for the CDR3: TGCAGCGTCCCCCAAGGGGGAACCTACAATGAGCAGTTCTTC. This codes for CSVPQGGTYNEQFF.

The chain has TRBV6-1 and TRBJ2-1, with 8 positions matching TRBD2. The V gene's germline CDR1 is MNHNS and CDR2 SASEGT. V was clipped by 7 bases and J by 0 bases; unmatched bases: 2. The CDR3 totals 14 residues. The CDR3 reads CASKRGGSYNEQFF. In DNA form, the CDR3 reads TGTGCCAGCAAACGGGGGGGCTCCTACAATGAGCAGTTCTTC.

The rearrangement joins TRBV5-1 to TRBJ2-2; 12 bases match TRBD2. This CDR3 is 18 amino acids long. V lost 0 bases, J lost 3 bases, and 6 bases stayed unmatched. The germline gives CDR1 SGHRS, CDR2 YFSETQ. CDR3 bases: TGCGCCAGCAGCTTGGCTAGCGGGGGGGCATCGGACACCGGGGAGCTGTTTTTT. This gives the protein CASSLASGGASDTGELFF. The full variable domain, completed using reference TRBV5-1 and TRBJ2-2, is KAGVTQTPRYLIKTRGQQVTLSCSPISGHRSVSWYQQTPGQGLQFLFEYFSETQRNKGNFPGRFSGRQFSNSRSEMNVSTLELGDSALYLCASSLASGGASDTGELFFGEGSRLTVL.

The V gene is TRBV2, the J gene TRBJ2-7; 8 bases align to TRBD1. The CDR3 sequence is 14 residues long. V gave up 8 bases and J gave up 0 bases; unmatched junction bases: 6. The germline V gene has CDR1 SNHLY and CDR2 FYNNEI. The CDR3 sequence: CASVQGESSYEQYF. In DNA form, the CDR3 reads TGTGCCAGCGTACAGGGGGAGAGCTCCTACGAGCAGTACTTC.

V is TRBV19 and J is TRBJ1-5; D perhaps matches TRBD1 (5 bases). Per germline, CDR1 LNHDA and CDR2 SQIVND (reference sequence). CDR3 length equals 15 residues. The V and J ends lost 3 bases and 7 bases respectively, with 16 bases between them. CDR3 sequence reads: CASSIQGRSGQPQHF. CDR3 in DNA: TGTGCCAGTAGTATTCAGGGCAGGTCGGGCCAGCCCCAGCATTTT.

The chain employs TRBV28 and TRBJ2-7, with D possibly TRBD1 on 6 matching bases. Germline V lookup: CDR1 MDHEN, CDR2 SYDVKM. The CDR3 spans 16 residues. Trimming removed 6 bases from V and 2 bases from J, with 20 bases in between. This CDR3 is CASSDRFGTPAYEQYF. Written as DNA, the CDR3 is TGTGCCAGCAGCGACCGCTTCGGGACACCTGCCTACGAGCAGTACTTC.

V gene TRBV2 combines with J gene TRBJ2-6; 10 nucleotides agree with TRBD2. The V and J ends lost 1 base and 0 bases, in that order; junction bases with no gene match: 0. The length of the CDR3 is 17 residues. Germline lookup yields CDR1 SNHLY and CDR2 FYNNEI. The CDR3 DNA sequence: TGTGCCAGCAGTGAAGAGCGGGGGGGCTCTGGGGCCAACGTCCTGACTTTC. This sequence encodes CASSEERGGSGANVLTF. Looking up the rest from reference TRBV2 and TRBJ2-6 gives the full variable domain: EPEVTQTPSHQVTQMGQEVILRCVPISNHLYFYWYRQILGQKVEFLVSFYNNEISEKSEIFDDQFSVERPDGSNFTLKIRSTKLEDSAMYFCASSEERGGSGANVLTFGAGSRLTVL.